The clone carrying this T cell receptor (beta chain) showed up just a few times. While infection was still active, Seattle patients were enrolled and then followed longitudinally. The record originates from a study of blood T cell repertoires in COVID-19. Study-wide background: Sites across the United States, Italy and Spain contributed samples from acute and convalescent COVID-19.

Germline V gene lookup returns CDR1 MNHEY and CDR2 SMNVEV (reference sequence). V lost 7 bases and J lost 8, with 20 bases in between. The length of the CDR3 is 15 residues. Per the study methods: How many nucleated cells were present was estimated from reference gene primer amplification. The repertoire was sequenced with immunoSEQ multiplex PCR; TCRdb's copy has only in-frame clones and lacks some. V, J and clone size derive from that table, while D and trimming were established from the DNA sequence. This sample yields tens of thousands of clones, of which under 85% are seen a single time; under 15% belongs to the top ten.

What was sequenced was peripheral blood. The TCR was taken from a man aged 55-75 years with COVID-19, enrolled during active disease. The genes are TRBV27 and TRBJ2-2, with D perhaps TRBD1 (6 bases). CDR3 region: CASTTLRDTRGELFF. The CDR3, as DNA: TGTGCCAGCACCACTCTCCGGGACACCCGAGGGGAGCTGTTTTTT.